This T cell receptor (beta chain) was observed in a study of CD4 T cells in relation to SARS-CoV-2 and coronaviruses. Study-level information: The restricting HLA molecule for shared crossreactive spike epitopes was mapped.

Profiling relied on immunoSEQ multiplex PCR, and the TCRdb table lists in-frame clones only, not all of them. Here the sample spans about 19,000 clones, around 80% being singletons. For this clone: The antigen remains undetermined.

Before the COVID-19 pandemic, during about 2010-2018, CD4+ T cells were taken from unexposed donors. Isolation of CD4+ T cells took place after about 10 days in culture. On days 3 and 7, cultures got half fresh IL-2 medium. Whole-study results and caveats: About 65% of donors had memory CD4+ clonotypes crossrecognizing SARS-CoV-2 and common cold coronavirus spike.

Germline trimming cut 2 bases from V and 6 bases from J; bases unmatched to any gene: 5. The CDR3 totals 15 residues. Looked up from germline, CDR1 is MNHNY and CDR2 is SVGAGI (reference sequence). The receptor's source is a human donor in good health. The chain joins TRBV6-6 to TRBJ2-1; 9 bases agree with TRBD2. Sequencing was carried out using CD4+ T cells from PBMCs, cultured in vitro. The DNA for the CDR3 is TGTGCCAGCAGTTACCCTCCGGGACTAGCCAATGAGCAGTTCTTC. This gives the protein CASSYPPGLANEQFF.